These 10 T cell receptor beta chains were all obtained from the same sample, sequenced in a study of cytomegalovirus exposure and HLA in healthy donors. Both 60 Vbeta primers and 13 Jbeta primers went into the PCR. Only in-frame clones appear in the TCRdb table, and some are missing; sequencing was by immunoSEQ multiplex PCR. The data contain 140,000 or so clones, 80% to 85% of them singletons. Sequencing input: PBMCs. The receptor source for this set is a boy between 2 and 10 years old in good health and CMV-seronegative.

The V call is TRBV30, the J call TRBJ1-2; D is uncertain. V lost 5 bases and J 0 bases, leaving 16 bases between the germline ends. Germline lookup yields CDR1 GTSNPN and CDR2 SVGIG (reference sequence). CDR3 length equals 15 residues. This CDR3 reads CAWDSPVESNYGYTF. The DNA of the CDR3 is TGTGCCTGGGATTCCCCGGTAGAGTCTAACTATGGCTACACCTTC.

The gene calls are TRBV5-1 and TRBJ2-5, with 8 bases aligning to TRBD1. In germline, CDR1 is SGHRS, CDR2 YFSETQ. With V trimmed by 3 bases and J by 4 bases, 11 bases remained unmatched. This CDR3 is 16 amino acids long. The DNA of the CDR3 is TGCGCCAGCAGCTCCCCGGACAGGGTCCCAAGAGAGACCCAGTACTTC. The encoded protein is CASSSPDRVPRETQYF.

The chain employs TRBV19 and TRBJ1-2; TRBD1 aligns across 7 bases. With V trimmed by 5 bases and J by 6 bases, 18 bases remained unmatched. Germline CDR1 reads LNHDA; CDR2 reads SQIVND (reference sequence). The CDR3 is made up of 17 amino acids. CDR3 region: CASSPHRLPTGSDGYTF. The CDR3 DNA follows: TGTGCCAGTAGTCCCCACCGACTACCGACAGGGTCCGATGGCTACACCTTC.

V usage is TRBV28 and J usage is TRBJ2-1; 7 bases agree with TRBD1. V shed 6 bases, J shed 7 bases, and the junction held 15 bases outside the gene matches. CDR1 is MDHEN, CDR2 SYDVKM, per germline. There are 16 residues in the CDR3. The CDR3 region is CASRPSRGQDLNEQFF. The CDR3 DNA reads TGTGCCAGCAGACCTAGTAGAGGACAGGACCTAAATGAGCAGTTCTTC.

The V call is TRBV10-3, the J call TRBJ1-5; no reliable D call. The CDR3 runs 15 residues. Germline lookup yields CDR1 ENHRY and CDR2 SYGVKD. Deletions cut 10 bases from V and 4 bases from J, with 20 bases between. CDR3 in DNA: TGTGCCAGGGAAATGGGAGTTCTTCCGAATCAGCCCCAGCATTTT. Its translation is CAREMGVLPNQPQHF.

The CDR3 DNA is TGTGCCAGCAGGAGTGGCAGGGGGTACGAGCAGTACTTC. Translated: CASRSGRGYEQYF. The gene calls are TRBV2 and TRBJ2-7, with TRBD1 matching 7 bases. Germline CDR1 reads SNHLY; CDR2 reads FYNNEI. CDR3 size: 13 residues. Trimming removed 6 bases from V and 4 bases from J; junction bases left unmatched: 6.

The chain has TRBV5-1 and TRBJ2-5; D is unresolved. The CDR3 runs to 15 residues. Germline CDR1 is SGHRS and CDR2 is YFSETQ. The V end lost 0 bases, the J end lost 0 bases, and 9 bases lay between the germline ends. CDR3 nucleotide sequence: TGCGCCAGCAGCTTGGAGCATCCGTACCAAGAGACCCAGTACTTC. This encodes CASSLEHPYQETQYF.

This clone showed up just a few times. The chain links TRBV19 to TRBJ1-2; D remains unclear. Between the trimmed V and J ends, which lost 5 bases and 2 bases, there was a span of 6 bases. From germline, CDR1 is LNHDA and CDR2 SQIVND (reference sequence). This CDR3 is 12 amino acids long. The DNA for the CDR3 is TGTGCCAGTAGTGCGTTGAACTATGGCTACACCTTC. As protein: CASSALNYGYTF.

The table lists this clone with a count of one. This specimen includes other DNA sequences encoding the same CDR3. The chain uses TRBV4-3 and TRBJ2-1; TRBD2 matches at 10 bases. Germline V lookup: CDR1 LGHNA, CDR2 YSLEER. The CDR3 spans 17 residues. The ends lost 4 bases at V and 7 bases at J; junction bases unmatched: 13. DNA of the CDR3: TGCGCCAGCAGCCTACTAGCAAGCGGGAGGGGAAATAATGAGCAGTTCTTC. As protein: CASSLLASGRGNNEQFF.

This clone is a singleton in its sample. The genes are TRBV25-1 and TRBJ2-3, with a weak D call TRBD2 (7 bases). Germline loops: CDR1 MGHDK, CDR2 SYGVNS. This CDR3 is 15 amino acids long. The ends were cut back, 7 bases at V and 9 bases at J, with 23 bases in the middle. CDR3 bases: TGTGCCAGCAATAGGGGGGGGAGCGACCCCTACACGCAGTATTTT. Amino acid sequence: CASNRGGSDPYTQYF.